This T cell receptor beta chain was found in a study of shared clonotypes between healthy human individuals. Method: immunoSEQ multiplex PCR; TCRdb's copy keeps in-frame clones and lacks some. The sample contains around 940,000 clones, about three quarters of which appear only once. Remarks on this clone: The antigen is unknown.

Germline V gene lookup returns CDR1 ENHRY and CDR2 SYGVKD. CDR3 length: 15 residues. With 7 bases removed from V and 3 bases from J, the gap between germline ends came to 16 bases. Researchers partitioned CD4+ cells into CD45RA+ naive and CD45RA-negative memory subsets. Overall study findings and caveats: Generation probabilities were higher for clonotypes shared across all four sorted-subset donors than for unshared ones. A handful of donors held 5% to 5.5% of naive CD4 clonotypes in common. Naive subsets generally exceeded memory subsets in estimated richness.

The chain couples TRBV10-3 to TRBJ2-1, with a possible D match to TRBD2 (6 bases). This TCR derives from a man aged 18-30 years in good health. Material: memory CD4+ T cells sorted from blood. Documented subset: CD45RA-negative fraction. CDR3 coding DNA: TGTGCCATCATAGAGGACGTGGGGGGCTACAATGAGCAGTTCTTC. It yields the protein CAIIEDVGGYNEQFF.